This TCR beta chain was documented in a study of blood T cell repertoires in COVID-19. Repertoires were generated with immunoSEQ multiplex PCR, while TCRdb's copy carries only in-frame clones and drops some. Of just over 150,000 clones in the sample, 84% are singletons; the top ten hold just over 9.5%. CDR1 is LGHNA and CDR2 is YSLEER in the germline V gene. The CDR3 length is 17 residues. V dropped 0 bases and J dropped 4; count of bases not matched to a gene: 6. Material for sequencing was peripheral blood. The chain is built from TRBV4-3 and TRBJ2-2, with 9 bases matching TRBD2. The sequence derives from a woman between 50 and 59 years old with acute or convalescent COVID-19. The CDR3 loop reads CASSQEALAGVTGELFF. CDR3 coding DNA: TGCGCCAGCAGCCAAGAGGCGTTAGCGGGGGTCACCGGGGAGCTGTTTTTT.